Here is one T cell receptor (beta chain) with its context. Its matching antigen is unknown. The data belong to a study of OX40 agonist ivuxolimab in advanced cancers. Study in general: Ivuxolimab, an antibody acting as an agonist of OX40 (CD134), was used to treat patients. Findings and caveats of the study: Among the least clonally expanded were partial responders at 0.1-3.0 mg/kg.

The V end was cut by 2 bases, the J end by 1 base, with 14 bases between. Germline loops: CDR1 MGHRA, CDR2 YSYEKL. CDR3 size: 17 residues. Here immunoSEQ multiplex PCR was the method, and the copy in TCRdb shows in-frame clones only, minus some. The data show 30,000 to 35,000 clones, roughly three quarters seen once. Autoimmune disease history or systemic immunosuppression led to patients being barred. The V call is TRBV4-1, the J call TRBJ1-4, with D perhaps TRBD1 (5 bases). The material was CD4+ or CD8+ T cells sorted from blood, obtained in a trial of the OX40 agonist ivuxolimab. The origin of this receptor is an adult with an advanced solid tumor such as melanoma, head and neck, liver or kidney cancer. The CDR3 sequence is CASSQLAGGGTNEKLFF. CDR3 bases: TGCGCCAGCAGCCAACTTGCCGGGGGTGGAACTAATGAAAAACTGTTTTTT.